This entry describes one TCR beta chain. The antigen is undetermined. This entry comes from a study of cytomegalovirus exposure and HLA in healthy donors. Overall study results and limits: Diagnosis of cytomegalovirus status made by the classifier reportedly showed high specificity and sensitivity. First-cohort TCR clusters tended to co-occur in the approximately 110 validation repertoires, a later analysis found.

Measured with immunoSEQ multiplex PCR; TCRdb has only the in-frame clones, and not every one. There are about 130,000 clones in the sample; around 90% occur only once, and 1.5% to 2.5% lies in the top ten. J was trimmed by 5 bases and V by 5 bases; bases with no gene match: 9. The germline CDR1 and CDR2 sequences are SGHVS and FQNEAQ. This CDR3 is 15 amino acids long. The clonotype was recovered from a woman younger than 35 in good health and CMV-seronegative. The chain recombines TRBV7-8 with TRBJ2-1, with 7 positions matching TRBD2. Material for sequencing was PBMCs. The DNA for the CDR3 is TGTGCCAGCAGCCAAGCGGGGAGATCCCACAATGAGCAGTTCTTC. Translated, it gives CASSQAGRSHNEQFF.